This T cell receptor (beta chain) was profiled in a study of OX40 agonist ivuxolimab in advanced cancers. Study information: Intravenous ivuxolimab at 0.01 to 10 mg/kg was given to patients every 2 weeks.

Peripheral blood came from all dose cohorts at three timepoints. After removal of 7 bases from V and 2 bases from J, the junction contained 7 bases not matched to a gene. Looked up from germline, CDR1 is MDHEN and CDR2 is SYDVKM. The length of the CDR3 is 17 residues. Sequencing used immunoSEQ multiplex PCR; TCRdb keeps in-frame clones, though not all of them. The table lists about 15,000 clones, 82% of them singletons. The chain recombines TRBV28 with TRBJ2-6, with TRBD1 matching over 11 bases. The origin of this receptor is an adult with an advanced solid tumor such as melanoma, head and neck, liver or kidney cancer. The specimen was CD4+ or CD8+ T cells sorted from blood, collected in a trial of the OX40 agonist ivuxolimab. The chain's CDR3 is CASNTGQGAPGANVLTF. As DNA, the CDR3 is TGTGCCAGCAACACCGGACAGGGGGCACCTGGGGCCAACGTCCTGACTTTC.